The 8 T cell receptor beta chains below were found in one sample sequenced in a study of Tregs in tolerant kidney transplant recipients (dated by TCRdb to the late 2010s). The time point label on this specimen signifies: blood sample drawn before combined kidney and bone marrow transplant. Libraries were prepared through the immunoSEQ multiplex PCR assay. TCRdb holds this immuneACCESS table with in-frame rearrangements only. Some clones are missing; in checked studies, unresolved V genes explain under half, and the rest has no known cause. The sample table holds approximately 49,000 clones. 0.7% to 0.95% of the sample belongs to the ten largest clones. The sample was CD4+ T cells from blood, taken before the transplant. The receptor set was obtained from a human donor who received a combined kidney and bone marrow transplant.

Note on this clone: The read ends 3 residues shy of where the CDR3 ends; the end is completed using the germline J gene. The rearrangement uses TRBV7-8 and TRBJ1-5, with D perhaps TRBD1 (6 bases). The CDR3 loop spans 16 amino acids. V shed 1 base and J shed 3 bases, with 13 bases lying between them. CDR1 is SGHVS, CDR2 FQNEAQ, per germline. The CDR3 reads CASSLGNRETNQPQHF. CDR3 DNA (partial): TGTGCCAGCAGCTTAGGTAACAGGGAGACCAATCAGCCC. Combining the CDR3 with reference TRBV7-8 and TRBJ1-5 gives the whole variable domain GAGVSQSPRYKVAKRGQDVALRCDPISGHVSLFWYQQALGQGPEFLTYFQNEAQLDKSGLPSDRFFAERPEGSVSTLKIQRTQQEDSAVYLCASSLGNRETNQPQHFGDGTRLSIL.

The covered CDR3 bases are TGCAGTGCTAGAGCTGGGGGCACAGGGGATCAGCCC. The encoded protein is CSARAGGTGDQP. The entire CDR3 is CSARAGGTGDQPQHF. V and J are TRBV20-1 and TRBJ1-5; TRBD1 matches at 7 bases. Read data end 3 residues before the CDR3 end; the end is taken from the germline J gene. The germline V gene encodes CDR1 DFQATT and CDR2 SNEGSKA (reference sequence). The J segment lost 5 bases and the V segment lost 1 base, leaving 8 bases of the junction unmatched. The CDR3 spans 15 residues.

Turning to this clone: The sequenced fragment ends 3 residues before the CDR3 boundary, so the rest is inferred from the germline J gene. V is TRBV7-2 and J is TRBJ2-7; tentatively, D is TRBD1 (6 bases). The germline CDR1 and CDR2 sequences are SGHTA and FQGNSA. The length of the CDR3 is 13 residues. V was pared by 4 bases and J by 0 bases, with 7 bases between. Partial CDR3 DNA: TGTGCCAGCAGCTCACAGGGCTCCTACGAG. This encodes CASSSQGSYE. The entire CDR3 reads CASSSQGSYEQYF.

With regard to this clone: The read finishes 3 residues shy of the CDR3 end, and the germline J gene is used to complete it. This chain connects TRBV7-2 to TRBJ2-7; a weak D match, TRBD1 (6 bases). Germline V gives CDR1 SGHTA, CDR2 FQGNSA. There are 15 residues in the CDR3. V was trimmed by 5 bases and J by 0 bases, leaving 14 bases between them. The CDR3 sequence: CASSPGQSISYEQYF. The part of the CDR3 DNA that was read is TGTGCCAGCAGCCCTGGACAGTCGATCTCCTACGAG.

Comment on this clone: The observed sequence ends 3 residues before the CDR3 terminus, with the missing tail filled in from the germline J gene. The rearrangement links TRBV18 to TRBJ2-3; no clear D. The germline V gene encodes CDR1 KGHSH and CDR2 LQKENI. Trimming stripped 3 bases from V and 2 bases from J, with 9 bases between. The CDR3 runs 14 residues. The CDR3 loop is CASSPPEHTDTQYF. Partial CDR3 DNA: TGTGCCAGCTCACCCCCCGAACACACAGATACG. The variable domain in full, with the rest retrieved from reference TRBV18 and TRBJ2-3, is NAGVMQNPRHLVRRRGQEARLRCSPMKGHSHVYWYRQLPEEGLKFMVYLQKENIIDESGMPKERFSAEFPKEGPSILRIQQVVRGDSAAYFCASSPPEHTDTQYFGPGTRLTVL.

As for this clone: With the read ending 3 residues before the CDR3 end, the germline J gene is used to fill in that end. The rearrangement links TRBV20-1 to TRBJ1-1, with D tentatively TRBD1 (6 bases). There are 12 residues in the CDR3. Germline assignment: CDR1 DFQATT and CDR2 SNEGSKA (reference sequence). The ends were cut back, 4 bases at V and 0 bases at J, with 6 bases in the middle. Partial CDR3 DNA: TGCAGTGCTAAGGGGGTGAACACTGAA. Its translation: CSAKGVNTE. The whole CDR3 sequence is CSAKGVNTEAFF.

As regards this clone: The read comes to an end 3 residues before the CDR3 does, leaving the germline J gene to fill in the end. V usage is TRBV19 and J usage is TRBJ2-7; TRBD1 aligns across 7 bases. V lost 0 bases and J lost 6; bases outside the gene matches: 8. The CDR3 covers 15 residues. The germline CDR1 and CDR2 sequences are LNHDA and SQIVND (reference sequence). Incomplete CDR3 DNA: TGTGCCAGTAGTATAGATCTCGACAGGGCGGGCGAG. Amino acids: CASSIDLDRAGE. The entire CDR3 protein reads CASSIDLDRAGEQYF.

Of note for this clone: The read finishes 3 residues shy of the CDR3 end, and the germline J gene is used to complete it. The chain is built from TRBV2 and TRBJ2-7; possible D gene TRBD1, 6 bases. This CDR3 spans 14 amino acids. CDR1 SNHLY and CDR2 FYNNEI come from the germline V gene. V was pared by 7 bases and J by 2 bases, with 15 bases between. The CDR3 spells CASNIGRGTYEQYF. Incomplete CDR3 DNA: TGTGCCAGCAACATCGGAAGGGGGACCTACGAG.